A selection of T cell receptor beta chains follows, all from one sample in a study of blood T cell repertoires in COVID-19. Libraries were prepared by immunoSEQ multiplex PCR; TCRdb keeps only in-frame clonotypes and omits some of them. The sample holds 350,000 or so clones, 90% seen once. What was sequenced was peripheral blood. These receptors all stem from a man between 18 and 29 years old with active or convalescent COVID-19. The CDR3 runs from the conserved cysteine through the conserved F or W. The D gene is left open where the match is weak. The listing skips clone size in some rows; elsewhere it reads once, few, many or a size class.

j_call v_call clone_size d_call cdr3_aa cdr3_nt
TRBJ2-1 TRBV19 - TRBD2 CASSIGLAGGEQFF TGTGCCAGTAGTATTGGACTAGCTGGCGGTGAGCAGTTCTTC
TRBJ1-3 TRBV7-9 - - CASSFREISGNTIYF TGTGCCAGCAGCTTCCGGGAAATCTCTGGAAACACCATATATTTT
TRBJ2-7 TRBV27 - - CASSLTGQRYEQYF TGTGCCAGCAGTTTGACAGGTCAACGCTACGAGCAGTACTTC
TRBJ2-1 TRBV28 - TRBD2 CASSSARGSGRRNEQFF TGTGCCAGCAGTTCGGCGAGGGGTAGCGGGAGGAGGAATGAGCAGTTCTTC
TRBJ1-1 TRBV27 - TRBD1 CASSLKTGETFF TGTGCCAGCAGTTTAAAGACAGGGGAGACTTTCTTT
TRBJ2-7 TRBV28 once TRBD1 CASSPTRTGVNEQYF TGTGCCAGCAGTCCCACCCGGACAGGGGTCAACGAGCAGTACTTC
TRBJ1-2 TRBV6-5 - - CASSYLGQATYGYTF TGTGCCAGCAGTTACCTGGGACAAGCGACCTATGGCTACACCTTC
TRBJ2-1 TRBV7-2 - - CASTWDLYNEQFF TGTGCCAGCACCTGGGACTTATACAATGAGCAGTTCTTC
TRBJ2-2 TRBV28 - - CASTGSAGELFF TGTGCCAGTACAGGGTCAGCCGGGGAGCTGTTTTTT
TRBJ1-6 TRBV6-5 - TRBD1 CASSFRDSNSPLHF TGTGCCAGCAGCTTCAGGGACAGCAATTCACCCCTCCACTTT
TRBJ2-2 TRBV5-1 - - CASSFSSGVWTGELFF TGCGCCAGCAGCTTTAGTTCGGGGGTGTGGACCGGGGAGCTGTTTTTT
TRBJ1-2 TRBV5-1 - TRBD1 CASSHKDRDYGYTF TGCGCCAGCAGCCACAAAGACAGGGACTATGGCTACACCTTC
TRBJ1-1 TRBV9 - - CASSVGSGRGGTEAFF TGTGCCAGCAGCGTAGGATCGGGCAGGGGTGGGACTGAAGCTTTCTTT
TRBJ1-2 TRBV4-2 - - CASSPLGGDSHNYGYTF TGTGCCAGCAGCCCCCTTGGAGGGGATTCACACAACTATGGCTACACCTTC
TRBJ2-7 TRBV6-1 - - CASSETGLLSYEQYF TGTGCCAGCAGTGAAACGGGACTCCTGTCCTACGAGCAGTACTTC
TRBJ2-1 TRBV6-5 - TRBD1 CASSYSTGGLYNEQFF TGTGCCAGCAGTTACTCAACAGGGGGCTTATACAATGAGCAGTTCTTC
TRBJ2-1 TRBV5-1 - - CASSLEQYNEQFF TGCGCCAGCAGCTTGGAACAGTACAATGAGCAGTTCTTC
TRBJ1-6 TRBV28 - - CASSSSGTPNSPLHF TGTGCCAGCAGTTCGTCCGGGACACCTAATTCACCCCTCCACTTT
TRBJ1-1 TRBV9 once TRBD1 CASSADRDRPMNTEAFF TGTGCCAGCAGCGCAGACCGGGACAGGCCCATGAACACTGAAGCTTTCTTT
TRBJ2-3 TRBV7-9 - TRBD2 CASSKIAGGPVDTQYF TGTGCCAGCAGCAAAATAGCGGGAGGGCCCGTCGATACGCAGTATTTT
TRBJ2-5 TRBV4-2 - - CASSQDSGQPQETQYF TGTGCCAGCAGCCAAGATTCCGGACAGCCCCAAGAGACCCAGTACTTC
TRBJ1-2 TRBV6-6 once TRBD1 CASGNRGENYGYTF TGTGCCAGTGGTAACAGGGGAGAAAACTATGGCTACACCTTC
TRBJ1-1 TRBV19 few - CASQQGFTEAFF TGTGCCAGTCAACAGGGTTTCACTGAAGCTTTCTTT
TRBJ1-1 TRBV12-3/TRBV12-4 - TRBD1 CASTSGTEGAFF TGTGCCAGCACCTCCGGGACAGAGGGAGCTTTCTTT
TRBJ2-1 TRBV19 - TRBD2 CASSIDLTSGPYNEQFF TGTGCCAGTAGTATAGATCTGACTAGCGGGCCCTACAATGAGCAGTTCTTC
TRBJ1-3 TRBV18 few - CASSPGSSGNTIYF TGTGCCAGCTCACCGGGGAGCTCTGGAAACACCATATATTTT
TRBJ2-2 TRBV6-6 once TRBD1 CASMAGGSTGELFF TGTGCCAGCATGGCAGGGGGATCCACCGGGGAGCTGTTTTTT
TRBJ1-4 TRBV2 - - CASSSRGTGNEKLFF TGTGCCAGCAGTTCAAGGGGGACGGGTAATGAAAAACTGTTTTTT
TRBJ2-1 TRBV9 - - CASSVDLGSVFSVQFF TGTGCCAGCAGCGTAGATTTGGGGTCGGTATTTAGCGTGCAGTTCTTC
TRBJ1-6 TRBV4-3 - TRBD1 CASSQAVGTAMNYNSPLHF TGCGCCAGCAGCCAGGCTGTAGGGACAGCGATGAACTATAATTCACCCCTCCACTTT
TRBJ1-6 TRBV6-5 once TRBD1 CASSKQGGLLHF TGTGCCAGCAGTAAACAGGGGGGACTCCTCCACTTT
TRBJ2-7 TRBV27 - - CASSLAGSYEQYF TGTGCCAGCAGTTTAGCGGGCTCCTACGAGCAGTACTTC
TRBJ2-7 TRBV7-2 - TRBD2 CASSLRLAGVSYEQYF TGTGCCAGCAGCTTAAGACTAGCGGGAGTCTCCTACGAGCAGTACTTC
TRBJ2-1 TRBV19 - TRBD2 CASKPGGFTYNEQFF TGTGCCAGTAAACCGGGGGGTTTCACCTACAATGAGCAGTTCTTC
TRBJ2-7 TRBV7-6 - TRBD2 CASSLAYGGNYEQYF TGTGCCAGCAGCTTAGCGTACGGGGGGAACTACGAGCAGTACTTC
TRBJ1-2 TRBV7-9 - - CAGGSRYGYTF TGTGCCGGAGGGTCTCGCTATGGCTACACCTTC
TRBJ1-2 TRBV7-3 few - CASSLWGGTNYGYTF TGTGCCAGCAGCTTATGGGGAGGTACTAACTATGGCTACACCTTC
TRBJ1-5 TRBV6-5 - - CASSSTRNQPQHF TGTGCCAGCAGTTCAACACGCAATCAGCCCCAGCATTTT
TRBJ1-6 TRBV27 - - CASSLSPYSPLHF TGTGCCAGCAGTTTAAGCCCCTACTCACCCCTCCACTTT
TRBJ1-5 TRBV4-1 - TRBD1 CASSQEGTGRQPQHF TGCGCCAGCAGCCAAGAAGGGACAGGGCGTCAGCCCCAGCATTTT
TRBJ1-2 TRBV12-3/TRBV12-4 - TRBD1 CASKGQGALGYTF TGTGCCAGCAAGGGACAGGGGGCTCTGGGCTACACCTTC
TRBJ2-5 TRBV27 - TRBD1 CASRTGVQETQYF TGTGCCAGCAGGACAGGGGTACAAGAGACCCAGTACTTC
TRBJ2-7 TRBV4-1 - - CASSQPLRAEGEQYF TGCGCCAGCAGCCAACCACTCCGGGCGGAGGGCGAGCAGTACTTC
TRBJ2-7 TRBV5-5 few TRBD2 CASSFENSGGTYEQYF TGTGCCAGCAGCTTTGAGAATTCGGGGGGAACCTACGAGCAGTACTTC
TRBJ2-7 TRBV7-8 - - CASSLTSYEQYF TGTGCCAGCAGCCTAACTAGCTACGAGCAGTACTTC
TRBJ2-3 TRBV10-3 - - CAISEAGGLTQYF TGTGCCATCAGTGAAGCAGGGGGGTTAACGCAGTATTTT
TRBJ2-1 TRBV6-4 - TRBD2 CASTLEGGSGNEQFF TGTGCCAGCACCCTGGAGGGCGGGAGTGGCAATGAGCAGTTCTTC
TRBJ1-1 TRBV28 - - CASSPLVGANTEAFF TGTGCCAGCAGTCCCCTCGTAGGGGCGAACACTGAAGCTTTCTTT
TRBJ2-2 TRBV7-2 - TRBD2 CASSPGLAGITGELFF TGTGCCAGCAGCCCGGGACTAGCGGGGATTACCGGGGAGCTGTTTTTT
TRBJ2-2 TRBV28 once - CASLRGVKGTGELFF TGTGCCAGCCTCAGGGGGGTTAAGGGCACCGGGGAGCTGTTTTTT